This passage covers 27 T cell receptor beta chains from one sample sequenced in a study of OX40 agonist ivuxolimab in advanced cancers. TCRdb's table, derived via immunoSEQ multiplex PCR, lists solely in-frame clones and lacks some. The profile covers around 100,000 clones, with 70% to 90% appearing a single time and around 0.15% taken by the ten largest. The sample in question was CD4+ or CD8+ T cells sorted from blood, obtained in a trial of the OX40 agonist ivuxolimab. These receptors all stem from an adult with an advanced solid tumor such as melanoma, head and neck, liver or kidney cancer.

The CDR3 sequence is CASRRLAASTDTQYF. The CDR3 DNA is TGTGCCAGCAGACGTCTAGCGGCTAGCACAGATACGCAGTATTTT. The V call is TRBV27, the J call TRBJ2-3; TRBD2 aligns across 7 bases. The V gene's germline CDR1 is MNHEY and CDR2 SMNVEV (reference sequence). Losses at the gene ends were 6 bases for V and 0 bases for J; bases not matched to a gene: 6. The CDR3 contains 15 residues.

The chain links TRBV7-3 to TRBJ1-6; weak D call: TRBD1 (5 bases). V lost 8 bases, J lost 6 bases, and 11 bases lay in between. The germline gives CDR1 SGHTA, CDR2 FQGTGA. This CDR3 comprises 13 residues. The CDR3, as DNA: TGTGCCAGCGGGCTGGGGGGTAATTCACCCCTCCACTTT. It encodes CASGLGGNSPLHF.

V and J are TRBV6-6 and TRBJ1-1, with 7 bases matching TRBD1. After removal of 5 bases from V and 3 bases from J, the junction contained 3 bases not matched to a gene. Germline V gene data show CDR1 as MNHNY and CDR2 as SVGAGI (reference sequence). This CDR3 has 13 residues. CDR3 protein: CASSIRGDTEAFF. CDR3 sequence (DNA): TGTGCCAGCAGTATCAGGGGGGACACTGAAGCTTTCTTT.

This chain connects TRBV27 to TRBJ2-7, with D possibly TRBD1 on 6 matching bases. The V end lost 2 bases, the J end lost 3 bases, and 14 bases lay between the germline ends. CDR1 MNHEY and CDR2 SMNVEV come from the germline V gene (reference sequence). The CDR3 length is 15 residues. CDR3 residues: CASSLQGLGLYEQYF. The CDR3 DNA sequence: TGTGCCAGCAGTTTACAGGGGTTGGGGCTCTACGAGCAGTACTTC.

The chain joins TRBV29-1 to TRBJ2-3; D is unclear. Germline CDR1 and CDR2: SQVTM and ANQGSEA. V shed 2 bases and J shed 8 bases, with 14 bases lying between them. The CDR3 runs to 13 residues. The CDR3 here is CSVELQLTGTQYF. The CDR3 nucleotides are TGCAGCGTTGAACTCCAATTGACGGGTACGCAGTATTTT.

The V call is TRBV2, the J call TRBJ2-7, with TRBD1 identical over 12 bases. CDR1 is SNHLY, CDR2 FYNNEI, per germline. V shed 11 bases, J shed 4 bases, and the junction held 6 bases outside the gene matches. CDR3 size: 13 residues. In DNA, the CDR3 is TGTGCCGGAGGGACAGGGGGCATGTACGAGCAGTACTTC. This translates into CAGGTGGMYEQYF.

The DNA for the CDR3 is TGTGCCAGCAGTTTTGCACAGAGGAATCAGCCCCAGCATTTT. Residues: CASSFAQRNQPQHF. This chain links TRBV27 with TRBJ1-5; D is unresolved. Trimming stripped 3 bases from V and 4 bases from J, with 10 bases between. Germline V gives CDR1 MNHEY, CDR2 SMNVEV (reference sequence). This CDR3 has 14 amino acids.

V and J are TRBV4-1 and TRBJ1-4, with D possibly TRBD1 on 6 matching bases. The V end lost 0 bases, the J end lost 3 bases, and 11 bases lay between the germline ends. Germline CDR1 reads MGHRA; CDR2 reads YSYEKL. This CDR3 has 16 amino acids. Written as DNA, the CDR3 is TGCGCCAGCAGCCAAGATTATAACAGGGCTAATGAAAAACTGTTTTTT. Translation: CASSQDYNRANEKLFF.

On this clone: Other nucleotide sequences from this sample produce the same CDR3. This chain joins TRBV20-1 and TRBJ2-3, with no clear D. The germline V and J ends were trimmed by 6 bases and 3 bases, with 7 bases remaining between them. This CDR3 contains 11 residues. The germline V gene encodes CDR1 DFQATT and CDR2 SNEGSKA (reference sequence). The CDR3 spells CSATQTDTQYF. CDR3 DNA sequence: TGCAGTGCCACCCAAACAGATACGCAGTATTTT.

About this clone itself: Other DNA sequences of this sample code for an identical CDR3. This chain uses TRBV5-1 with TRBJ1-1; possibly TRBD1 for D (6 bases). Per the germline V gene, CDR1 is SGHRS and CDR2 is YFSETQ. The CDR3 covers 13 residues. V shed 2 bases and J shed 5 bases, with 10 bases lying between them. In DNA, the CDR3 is TGCGCCAGCAGCTTAGGGGGGGGGACTGAAGCTTTCTTT. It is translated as CASSLGGGTEAFF.

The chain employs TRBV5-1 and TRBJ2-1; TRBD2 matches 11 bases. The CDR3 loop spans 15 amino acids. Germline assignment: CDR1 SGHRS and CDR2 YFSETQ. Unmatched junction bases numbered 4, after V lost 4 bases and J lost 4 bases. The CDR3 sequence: CASSPGTSGYNEQFF. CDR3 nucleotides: TGCGCCAGCAGCCCAGGGACTAGCGGTTACAATGAGCAGTTCTTC.

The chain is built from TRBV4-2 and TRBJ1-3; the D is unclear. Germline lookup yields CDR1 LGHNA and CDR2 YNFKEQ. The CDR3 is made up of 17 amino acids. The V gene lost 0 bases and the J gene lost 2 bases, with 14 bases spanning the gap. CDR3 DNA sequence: TGTGCCAGCAGCCAAGAACTCGGGAGGAGCGCTGGAAACACCATATATTTT. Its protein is CASSQELGRSAGNTIYF.

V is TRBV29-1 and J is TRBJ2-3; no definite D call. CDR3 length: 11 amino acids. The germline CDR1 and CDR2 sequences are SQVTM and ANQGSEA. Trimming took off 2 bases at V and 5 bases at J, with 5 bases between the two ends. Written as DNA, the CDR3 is TGCAGCGTTGAATTTGGAGATACGCAGTATTTT. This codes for CSVEFGDTQYF.

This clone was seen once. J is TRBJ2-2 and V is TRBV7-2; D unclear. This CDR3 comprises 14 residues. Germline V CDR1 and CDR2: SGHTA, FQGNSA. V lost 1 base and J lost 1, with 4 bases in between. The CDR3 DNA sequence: TGTGCCAGCAGCTTAGATTGGAACACCGGGGAGCTGTTTTTT. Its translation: CASSLDWNTGELFF. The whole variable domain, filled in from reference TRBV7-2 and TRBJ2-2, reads GAGVSQSPSNKVTEKGKDVELRCDPISGHTALYWYRQSLGQGLEFLIYFQGNSAPDKSGLPSDRFSAERTGGSVSTLTIQRTQQEDSAVYLCASSLDWNTGELFFGEGSRLTVL.

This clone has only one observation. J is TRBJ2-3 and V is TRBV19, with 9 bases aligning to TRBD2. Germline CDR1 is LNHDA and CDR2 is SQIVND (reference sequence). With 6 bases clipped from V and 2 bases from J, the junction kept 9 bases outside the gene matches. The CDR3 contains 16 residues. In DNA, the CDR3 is TGTGCCAGTAGCAGATGGAGCGGGGGGTTCACAGATACGCAGTATTTT. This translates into CASSRWSGGFTDTQYF.

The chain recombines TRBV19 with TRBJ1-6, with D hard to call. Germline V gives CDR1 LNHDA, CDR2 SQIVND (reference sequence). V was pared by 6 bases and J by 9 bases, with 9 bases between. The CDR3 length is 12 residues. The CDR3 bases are TGTGCCAGTAGCTTTGTGGGTTCACCCCTCCACTTT. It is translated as CASSFVGSPLHF.

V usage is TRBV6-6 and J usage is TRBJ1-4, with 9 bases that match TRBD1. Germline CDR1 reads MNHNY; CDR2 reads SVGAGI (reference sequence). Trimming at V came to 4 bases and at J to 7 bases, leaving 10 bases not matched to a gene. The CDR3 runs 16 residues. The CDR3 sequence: CASSWGTGLVAEKLFF. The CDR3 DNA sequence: TGTGCCAGCAGTTGGGGGACAGGGCTAGTTGCTGAAAAACTGTTTTTT.

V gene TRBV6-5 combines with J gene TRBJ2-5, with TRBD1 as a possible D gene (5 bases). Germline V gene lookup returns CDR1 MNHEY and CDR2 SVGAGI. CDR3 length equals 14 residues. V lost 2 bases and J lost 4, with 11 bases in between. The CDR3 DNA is TGTGCCAGCAGTTACGTTGGCAGGGCAGAGACCCAGTACTTC. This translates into CASSYVGRAETQYF.

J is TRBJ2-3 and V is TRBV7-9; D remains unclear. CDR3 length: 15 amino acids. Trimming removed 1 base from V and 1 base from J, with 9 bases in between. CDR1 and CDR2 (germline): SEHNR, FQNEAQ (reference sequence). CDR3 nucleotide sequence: TGTGCCAGCAGCTTAGGACACGGACGCACAGATACGCAGTATTTT. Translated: CASSLGHGRTDTQYF.

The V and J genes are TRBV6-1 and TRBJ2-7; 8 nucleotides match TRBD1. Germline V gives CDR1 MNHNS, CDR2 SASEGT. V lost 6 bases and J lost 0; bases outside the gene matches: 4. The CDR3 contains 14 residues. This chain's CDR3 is CASRMDRVSYEQYF. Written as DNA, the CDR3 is TGTGCCAGCAGGATGGACAGGGTCTCCTACGAGCAGTACTTC.

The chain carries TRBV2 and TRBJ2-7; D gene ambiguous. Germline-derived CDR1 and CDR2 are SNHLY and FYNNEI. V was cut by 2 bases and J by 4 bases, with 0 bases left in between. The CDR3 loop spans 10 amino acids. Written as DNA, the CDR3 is TGTGCCAGCAGTGAATACGAGCAGTACTTC. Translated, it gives CASSEYEQYF. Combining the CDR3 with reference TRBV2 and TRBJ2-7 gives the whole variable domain EPEVTQTPSHQVTQMGQEVILRCVPISNHLYFYWYRQILGQKVEFLVSFYNNEISEKSEIFDDQFSVERPDGSNFTLKIRSTKLEDSAMYFCASSEYEQYFGPGTRLTVT.

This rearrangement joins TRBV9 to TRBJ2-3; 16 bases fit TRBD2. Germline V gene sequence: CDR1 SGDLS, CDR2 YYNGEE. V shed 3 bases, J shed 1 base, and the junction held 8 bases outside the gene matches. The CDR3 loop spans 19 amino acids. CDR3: CASSGTGTSGRGGTDTQYF. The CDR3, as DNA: TGTGCCAGCAGCGGCACCGGGACTAGCGGGAGGGGGGGCACAGATACGCAGTATTTT.

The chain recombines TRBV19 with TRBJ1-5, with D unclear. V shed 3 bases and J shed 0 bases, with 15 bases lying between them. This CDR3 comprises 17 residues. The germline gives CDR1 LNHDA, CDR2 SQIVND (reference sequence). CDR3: CASSIRSQQYSNQPQHF. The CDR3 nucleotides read TGTGCCAGTAGTATCAGGTCCCAGCAATATAGCAATCAGCCCCAGCATTTT.

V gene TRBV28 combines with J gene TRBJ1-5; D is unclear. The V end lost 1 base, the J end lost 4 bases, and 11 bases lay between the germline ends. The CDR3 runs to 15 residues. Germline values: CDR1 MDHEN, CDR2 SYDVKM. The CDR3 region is CASSLSLAGNQPQHF. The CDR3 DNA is TGTGCCAGCAGTTTATCTTTGGCGGGGAATCAGCCCCAGCATTTT.

The CDR3 sequence is CASSRGVQETQYF. CDR3 DNA: TGTGCCAGCAGCCGGGGGGTTCAAGAGACCCAGTACTTC. The genes are TRBV2 and TRBJ2-5, with 7 positions matching TRBD2. The CDR3 has 13 residues. Germline V gives CDR1 SNHLY, CDR2 FYNNEI. After removal of 6 bases from V and 2 bases from J, the junction contained 3 bases not matched to a gene.

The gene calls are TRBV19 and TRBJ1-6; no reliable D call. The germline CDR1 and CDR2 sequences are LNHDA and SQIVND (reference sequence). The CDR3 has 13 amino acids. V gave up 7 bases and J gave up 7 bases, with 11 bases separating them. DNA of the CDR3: TGTGCCAGTAACCCACGGGGAAATTCACCCCTCCACTTT. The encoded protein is CASNPRGNSPLHF.

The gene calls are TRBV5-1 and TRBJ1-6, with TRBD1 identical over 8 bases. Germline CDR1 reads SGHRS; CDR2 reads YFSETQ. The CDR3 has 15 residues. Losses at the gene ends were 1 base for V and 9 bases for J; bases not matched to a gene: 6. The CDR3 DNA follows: TGCGCCAGCAGCTTGAACAGGGACAGGAGTTCACCCCTCCACTTT. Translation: CASSLNRDRSSPLHF.